This T cell receptor (beta chain) comes out of a study of T cells in Graves' hyperthyroidism and ophthalmopathy (dated by TCRdb to 2018 to 2020). The study in broad terms: Peripheral blood samples were taken at initial diagnosis, before any treatment was given. TCR V-J signatures able to tell the groups apart were searched for in a discovery cohort of 95 or so patients, of whom 43 had Graves' ophthalmopathy and more than 55 had stable Graves' hyperthyroidism. Prospective prediction of ophthalmopathy was tested in an independent validation cohort consisting of roughly 19 hyperthyroidism patients and around 17 patients who later progressed to ophthalmopathy. The 80 to 100 discovery patients were randomly divided into training and test sets at a 7:3 ratio. Thyroid tissue and blood T-cell repertoires from more than five Graves' hyperthyroidism patients were also compared in the study. After sampling, hyperthyroidism patients received methimazole starting at 30 mg daily, and ophthalmopathy patients received high-dose intravenous methylprednisolone. According to the paper, TCR Vbeta CDR3 sequencing was carried out on 135 peripheral blood samples, which came from some 41 ophthalmopathy, about 75 hyperthyroidism and some 17 progressor patients. Study-level results and caveats: Most expanded thyroid clonotypes (frequency above 0.001) were also found in blood, which suggests that blood repertoires may mirror thyroid immune responses. In validation, the model predicted progression to ophthalmopathy a median of about 6.8 months before onset, with about 67% sensitivity and 72.22% specificity. No statistical method was used to fix the sample size in advance, and group allocation was not hidden from the investigators. A model built on a 13 V-J signature distinguished ophthalmopathy from stable hyperthyroidism, reaching roughly 88% sensitivity and approximately 83% specificity in cross-validation and 80%/75% in testing.

As encoded in the germline V gene (reference sequence), CDR1 is SEHNR while CDR2 is FQNEAQ. The cysteine opens and the phenylalanine closes a CDR3 of 18 amino acids. Here the CDR3 DNA is all that survives: 54 bases in frame from base 1. Unmatched junction bases come to 8, with V trimmed by 3 bases and J by 3 bases. Turning to this clonotype: There is no known antigen for this receptor. No qualities accompany the bases; no much larger clone lies one base away.

The TCR beta CDR3 regions were amplified from RNA transcripts. The first round of RT-PCR for the TCR CDR3 was performed with the HTBI primer set and the Qiagen OneStep RT-PCR kit. A second multiplex PCR round built the libraries, followed by size selection and purification. Sequencing of the libraries was done on an Illumina HiSeq2000 using paired-end 100 bp reads. The published analysis was carried out like this. SOAPnuke was used to process the raw data, throwing out any read that contained adapters or uncalled bases, had a mean Phred below 15, or lacked an exact constant-primer or identifier match. COPE v1.2.5 was used to merge the high-quality paired reads, and each unique nucleotide sequence was defined as a clonotype. Clonotypes were aligned to IMGT TRBV, TRBD and TRBJ reference segments using MiTCR v1.1. Only V-J combinations with frequency above 0.0001, covering about 99% of repertoires, were analysed. The TCS score was defined as F50 (clonal expansion) divided by E x V (chaos), with BLOSUM62-based TCRdist calculated between CDR3 peptides within each V-J. Welch's t-statistics and random forest reduced approximately 520 V-J features to 10 to 15, which were used in a naive Bayes classifier (R e1071). TCRdb cleaned the public reads at Q25 with fastp, built clones with MiXCR and kept in-frame beta chains. Duplicate CDR3 protein sequences are folded into a single record with the most common DNA and genes. The authors' filters were not applied to this entry. The sample includes about 740,000 distinct CDR3 sequences, with 12% to 15% observed a single time. The top ten clones comprise 10% to 13% of the sample.

Stable Graves' hyperthyroidism was defined as no progression to ophthalmopathy during 18 months of follow-up. Hyperthyroidism patients were newly diagnosed, with disease duration under 2 months, and aged 18 to 65 years. The study excluded patients with uncontrolled infections, other autoimmune diseases, pregnancy or lactation. Diagnoses were established on the basis of clinical symptoms, serum thyroxine and TRAb, thyroid ultrasound, and orbital computed tomography. Ficoll-Paque density gradient centrifugation was used to isolate PBMCs from 10 ml of fresh peripheral blood. Total RNA was extracted with Trizol reagent, and quality was checked on an Agilent 2100 Bioanalyzer.

The sequencing input was blood. The chain uses TRBV7-9 and TRBJ2-7, with TRBD2 identical over 16 junction bases. The TCR comes from a woman aged 18 to 35 with Graves' hyperthyroidism. The DNA is TGTGCCAGCAGCTTGGGACTAGCGGGAGGGCTACTCTTCTACGAGCAGTACTTC. This gives the protein CASSLGLAGGLLFYEQYF.